Below, one TCR beta chain is given with its context. The length of the CDR3 is 17 residues. Looked up from germline, CDR1 is MGHRA and CDR2 is YSYEKL. V gave up 1 base and J gave up 5 bases; unmatched junction bases: 8. TCRdb independently ran MiXCR on the 5' RACE reads; one entry per CDR3 protein. Of 450,000 to 600,000 distinct CDR3 sequences listed, around 24% are singletons. This sample was included in a study of identical twins. The data were also submitted as part of a second study, on yellow fever vaccine responses in identical twins.

The TCR sequence derives from a woman between 18 and 30 years old in good health. The rearrangement uses TRBV4-1 and TRBJ2-2, with 9 bases that match TRBD2. Sequencing was carried out using CD4+ T cells sorted from blood. The CDR3 loop reads CASSQALAGLSTGELFF. Written as DNA, the CDR3 is TGCGCCAGCAGCCAAGCTCTAGCGGGGTTAAGTACCGGGGAGCTGTTTTTT.